The following is a T cell receptor (beta chain) sequence with its context. CDR1 SGHAT and CDR2 FQNNGV come from the germline V gene. The length of the CDR3 is 16 residues. Trimming cost V 0 bases and J 2 bases; bases outside gene matches: 3. The source of the sample is a study of tumor and adjacent non-tumor tissue in lung cancer. Whole-study context: Patients comprised roughly 12 adenocarcinoma, a couple of squamous cell carcinoma and 1 small cell lung cancer. The patients, 10 to 11 men and 4 to 6 women, were about 30 to 85 with stage I to III disease. Around 4.5 million productive TCRbeta reads were obtained per sample on average.

No cell sorting was done before RNA was extracted from the tissue. Newly diagnosed lung cancer patients had thoracic surgery in China, August–late 2014, without prior chemotherapy. Three rounds of nested PCR, following a modified ARM-PCR protocol, produced the TCRbeta library. TCRdb reanalysed the multiplex PCR reads using MiXCR and keeps one entry per CDR3 protein. In the table there are 120,000 or so distinct CDR3 sequences, 66% of which are singletons. The specimen was lung tumor tissue. This receptor was identified in a man aged 25-45 years with non-small cell lung cancer. V and J are TRBV11-2 and TRBJ2-1, with 8 nucleotides matching TRBD2. CDR3 DNA sequence: TGTGCCAGCAGCTTAGATGGTAGCGGGGCCTACAATGAGCAGTTCTTC. It translates to CASSLDGSGAYNEQFF.